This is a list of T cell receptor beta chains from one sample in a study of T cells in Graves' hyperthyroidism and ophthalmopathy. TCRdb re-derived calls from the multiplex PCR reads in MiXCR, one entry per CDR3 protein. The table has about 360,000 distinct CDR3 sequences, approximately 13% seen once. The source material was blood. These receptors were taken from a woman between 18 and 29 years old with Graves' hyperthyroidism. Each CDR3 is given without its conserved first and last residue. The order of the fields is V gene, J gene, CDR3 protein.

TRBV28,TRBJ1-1,ASSFYSVNTRAF
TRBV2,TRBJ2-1,ASSEARGTKF
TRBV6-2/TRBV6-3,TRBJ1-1,ASSYVAGQMNTEAF
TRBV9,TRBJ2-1,ASSVVGGGHNNEQF
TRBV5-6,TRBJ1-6,ASSPLATGANSPLH
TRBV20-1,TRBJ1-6,SAPEEIGSPLH
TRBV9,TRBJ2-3,VSSAVLDTQY
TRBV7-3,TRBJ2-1,ASSLTSGGFHEQF
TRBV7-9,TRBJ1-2,ASSLRQGPQDYGYT
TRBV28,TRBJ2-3,ASSLAGGDKDTQY
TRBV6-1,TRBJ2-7,ASKGNGGANTYEQY
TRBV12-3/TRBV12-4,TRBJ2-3,ASSLAVSEYTDTQY
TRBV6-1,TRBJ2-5,ASSEQGRQTQY
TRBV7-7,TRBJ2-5,ASSLGLAGSQETQY
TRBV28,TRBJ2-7,ASSLRGLAGTGYEQY
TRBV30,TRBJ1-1,AWSQPGQNKAF
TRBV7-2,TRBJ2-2,ASSIQGRGVAGELF
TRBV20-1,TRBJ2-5,SAPGTGVGETQY
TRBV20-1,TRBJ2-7,SARSEYEQY
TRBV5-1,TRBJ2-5,ASCYGTSDYQETQY
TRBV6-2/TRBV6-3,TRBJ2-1,ASRVPSVADEQF
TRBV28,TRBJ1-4,ASLPWGNEKLF
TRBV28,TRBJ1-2,ASSFTTDNYGYT
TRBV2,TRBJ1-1,ASSEVVEAF
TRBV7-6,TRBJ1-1,ASSSYTEAF
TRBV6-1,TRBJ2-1,ASSDSGRDYTSKSSYNEQF
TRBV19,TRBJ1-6,ASSIVGGINSPLH
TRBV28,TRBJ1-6,ASSLQGGPPGSPLH
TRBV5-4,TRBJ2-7,ASSPQSGTGGMGQY